These 3 T cell receptor beta chains were all obtained from the same sample, sequenced in a study of T cell responses to AZD1222 COVID-19 vaccine. Measured with immunoSEQ multiplex PCR; TCRdb has only the in-frame clones, and not every one. The data contain 100,000 to 150,000 clones, approximately 91% of them singletons. The input for sequencing was peripheral blood, taken 28 days after the second AZD1222 dose. Receptor source: an adult who received the AZD1222 COVID-19 vaccine.

The rearrangement links TRBV2 to TRBJ1-5; no definite D call. CDR1 SNHLY and CDR2 FYNNEI come from the germline V gene. Trimming stripped 5 bases from V and 2 bases from J, with 13 bases between. This CDR3 is 15 amino acids long. For the CDR3, the DNA is TGTGCCAGCAGTACTAGTATTCAGGGCAATCAGCCCCAGCATTTT. This encodes CASSTSIQGNQPQHF.

The chain employs TRBV11-3 and TRBJ1-6; TRBD1 matches at 8 bases. CDR3 size: 13 residues. Germline lookup yields CDR1 SGHNT and CDR2 YENEEA. Losses at the gene ends were 6 bases for V and 11 bases for J; bases not matched to a gene: 6. CDR3 coding DNA: TGTGCCAGCAGAGGGACAGGAGTTGCACCCCTCCACTTT. The encoded protein is CASRGTGVAPLHF.

The chain joins TRBV30 to TRBJ1-4; the D is unclear. CDR1 and CDR2 (germline): GTSNPN, SVGIG (reference sequence). The V gene lost 4 bases and the J gene lost 8 bases, with 8 bases spanning the gap. This CDR3 spans 11 amino acids. The CDR3 DNA follows: TGTGCCTGGACTACCGCCGAAAAACTGTTTTTT. Protein product: CAWTTAEKLFF. Full variable domain (outside the CDR3, taken from reference TRBV30 and TRBJ1-4): SQTIHQWPATLVQPVGSPLSLECTVEGTSNPNLYWYRQAAGRGLQLLFYSVGIGQISSEVPQNLSASRPQDRQFILSSKKLLLSDSGFYLCAWTTAEKLFFGSGTQLSVL.